The entry that follows covers one T cell receptor beta chain sequence. This specimen belongs to a study of blood T cell repertoires in COVID-19. Only in-frame clones appear in the TCRdb table, and some are missing; sequencing was by immunoSEQ multiplex PCR. The data show a few hundred thousand clones, just under 90% seen once. The germline gives CDR1 MNHEY, CDR2 SMNVEV (reference sequence). V lost 8 bases to trimming and J lost 4 bases, with 11 bases between them. The CDR3 has 12 amino acids. This chain links TRBV27 with TRBJ1-2; D call uncertain. Sequencing was done on a sample of PBMCs or T cells enriched from blood (not recorded which). The clonotype originates from a woman aged 45-59 years who had recovered from COVID-19. The CDR3: CASWVPGYGYTF. For the CDR3, the DNA is TGTGCCAGCTGGGTCCCAGGCTATGGCTACACCTTC.